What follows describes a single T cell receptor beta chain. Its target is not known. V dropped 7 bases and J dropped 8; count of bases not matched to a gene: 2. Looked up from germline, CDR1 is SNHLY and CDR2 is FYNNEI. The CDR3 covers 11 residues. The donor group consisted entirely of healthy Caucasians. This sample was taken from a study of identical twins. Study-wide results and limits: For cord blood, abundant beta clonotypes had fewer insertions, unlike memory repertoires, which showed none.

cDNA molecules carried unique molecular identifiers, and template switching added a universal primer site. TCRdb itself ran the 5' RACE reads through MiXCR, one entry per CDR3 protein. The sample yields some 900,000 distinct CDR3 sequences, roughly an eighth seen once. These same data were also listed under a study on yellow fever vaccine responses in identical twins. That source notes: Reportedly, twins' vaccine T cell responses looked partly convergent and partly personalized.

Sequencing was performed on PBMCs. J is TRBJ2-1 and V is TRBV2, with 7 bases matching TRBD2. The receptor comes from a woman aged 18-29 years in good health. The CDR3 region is CASTAGDEQFF. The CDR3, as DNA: TGTGCCAGCACGGCGGGAGATGAGCAGTTCTTC. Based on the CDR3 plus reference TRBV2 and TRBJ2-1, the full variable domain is EPEVTQTPSHQVTQMGQEVILRCVPISNHLYFYWYRQILGQKVEFLVSFYNNEISEKSEIFDDQFSVERPDGSNFTLKIRSTKLEDSAMYFCASTAGDEQFFGPGTRLTVL.